This T cell receptor beta chain was retrieved from a study of identical twins. Study-level findings and limits: Invariant populations such as MAIT and iNKT cells could partly muddle zero-insertion analyses. Researchers reported weaker excess twin sharing in beta out-of-frame sequences.

Template switching created a universal primer site, and the cDNA included unique molecular identifiers. TCRdb redid the calling of the 5' RACE reads with MiXCR, one entry per CDR3 protein. The sample lists about 890,000 distinct CDR3 sequences, roughly an eighth occurring once. Trimming cost V 0 bases and J 1 base; bases outside gene matches: 6. This CDR3 is 17 amino acids long. Germline values: CDR1 SGDLS, CDR2 YYNGEE. This clonotype has at least ten counts. Its antigen is as yet unknown. These sequences were also reported in another study, on yellow fever vaccine responses in identical twins.

The receptor was isolated from a woman under 30 in good health. The source material was PBMCs. The rearrangement uses TRBV9 and TRBJ2-2; 7 bases line up with TRBD2. As DNA, the CDR3 is TGTGCCAGCAGCGTAGACAAGCGGGACTTGAACACCGGGGAGCTGTTTTTT. It yields the protein CASSVDKRDLNTGELFF.